These 4 T cell receptor beta chains originate from one sample sequenced in a study of response to subunit inactivated influenza vaccine. Each CDR3 protein gets one entry after TCRdb re-called the RT-PCR reads with MiXCR. Of 150,000 or so distinct CDR3 sequences in the sample, 11% were seen once. The sequencing used non-naive T cells sorted from PBMCs, collected 35 to 45 days after vaccination. All receptors derive from a man aged 50-59 years who received an inactivated influenza vaccine.

This clonotype was detected many times. This chain connects TRBV5-1 to TRBJ2-3; D gene unclear. This CDR3 spans 15 amino acids. The V end was cut by 0 bases, the J end by 5 bases, with 13 bases between. Germline V gene sequence: CDR1 SGHRS, CDR2 YFSETQ. The CDR3 DNA is TGCGCCAGCAGCTTGGGCAGGAAGGTGGGAGATACGCAGTATTTT. Its translation is CASSLGRKVGDTQYF.

This clonotype has a handful of counts. This sequence joins TRBV20-1 and TRBJ1-4; tentative D call: TRBD1 (5 bases). CDR1 and CDR2 (germline): DFQATT, SNEGSKA (reference sequence). The V gene lost 1 base and the J gene lost 0 bases, with 15 bases spanning the gap. The CDR3 consists of 17 residues. In nucleotides, the CDR3 is TGCAGTGCTAGAGGTCAGGGATCTTCCTCAACTAATGAAAAACTGTTTTTT. This sequence encodes CSARGQGSSSTNEKLFF.

The chain couples TRBV15 to TRBJ1-2, with 9 bases fitting TRBD1. The CDR3 contains 16 residues. The V and J ends lost 0 bases and 1 base, in that order; junction bases with no gene match: 3. Germline-derived CDR1 and CDR2 are LNHNV and YYDKDF (reference sequence). CDR3 in DNA: TGTGCCACCAGCAGAGATGGGACAGGGATTAACTATGGCTACACCTTC. It codes for CATSRDGTGINYGYTF.

This clonotype was picked up a small number of times. The chain carries TRBV28 and TRBJ1-3; tentatively, D is TRBD1 (6 bases). Germline lookup yields CDR1 MDHEN and CDR2 SYDVKM. The CDR3 spans 17 residues. V was clipped by 4 bases and J by 3 bases, with 19 bases between them. The CDR3 DNA reads TGTGCCAGCAGTTCTCGCCGGACAGCTTGGAATGGAAACACCATATATTTT. This gives the protein CASSSRRTAWNGNTIYF.